The 19 T cell receptor beta chains reported below all come from one sample, sequenced in a study of T cell responses to AZD1222 COVID-19 vaccine. TCRdb keeps only in-frame clones here, not all; method: immunoSEQ multiplex PCR. The profile shows around 61,000 clones, approximately 83% of them singletons. Sequencing was performed on peripheral blood, taken on day 0 of AZD1222 vaccination. These receptors all stem from an adult in good health.

The V gene is TRBV15, the J gene TRBJ2-5; TRBD1 or TRBD2 may be the D gene (5 bases each). The CDR3 contains 17 residues. The ends were cut back, 0 bases at V and 3 bases at J, with 17 bases in the middle. Per the germline V gene, CDR1 is LNHNV and CDR2 is YYDKDF (reference sequence). The CDR3 region is CATSRDPKGWGEETQYF. Written as DNA, the CDR3 is TGTGCCACCAGCAGAGATCCCAAGGGGTGGGGAGAAGAGACCCAGTACTTC.

The chain is built from TRBV5-1 and TRBJ2-2; 9 bases map to TRBD1. The CDR3 contains 18 residues. V dropped 1 base and J dropped 7; count of bases not matched to a gene: 14. CDR1 is SGHRS and CDR2 is YFSETQ in the germline V gene. CDR3 in DNA: TGCGCCAGCAGCTTGCAAAGCGACAGGGGGAAGTTTGGCGGGGAGCTGTTTTTT. Translation gives CASSLQSDRGKFGGELFF.

The rearrangement uses TRBV5-4 and TRBJ1-6; D gene uncertain. Germline V CDR1 and CDR2: SGHNT, YYREEE (reference sequence). Between the trimmed V and J ends, which lost 2 bases and 7 bases, there was a span of 10 bases. The CDR3 spans 14 residues. The CDR3 sequence: CASSFYRSNSPLHF. CDR3 bases: TGTGCCAGCAGCTTTTATCGCAGCAATTCACCCCTCCACTTT.

V and J are TRBV5-4 and TRBJ2-3; D might be TRBD2 (6 bases). The CDR3 contains 17 residues. Trimming took off 4 bases at V and 2 bases at J, with 20 bases between the two ends. The germline V gene encodes CDR1 SGHNT and CDR2 YYREEE (reference sequence). CDR3 amino acids: CASSGFSAGRYTDTQYF. The CDR3, as DNA: TGTGCCAGCAGCGGCTTTTCGGCGGGGCGATACACAGATACGCAGTATTTT.

The chain employs TRBV6-5 and TRBJ2-5, with 8 bases that match TRBD2. Trimming cost V 0 bases and J 2 bases; bases outside gene matches: 5. This CDR3 contains 16 residues. Germline values: CDR1 MNHEY, CDR2 SVGAGI. The CDR3 here is CASSYSAGGIQETQYF. As DNA, the CDR3 is TGTGCCAGCAGTTACTCCGCGGGGGGAATACAAGAGACCCAGTACTTC.

This chain joins TRBV6-5 and TRBJ2-7; the match to TRBD2 covers 8 bases. The CDR3 spans 15 residues. The germline V gene encodes CDR1 MNHEY and CDR2 SVGAGI. With 6 bases clipped from V and 0 bases from J, the junction kept 7 bases outside the gene matches. Written as DNA, the CDR3 is TGTGCCAGCAGCCCACTAGCGGTTAGCTCCTACGAGCAGTACTTC. Its protein product is CASSPLAVSSYEQYF.

This sequence joins TRBV29-1 and TRBJ2-1, with TRBD2 identical over 11 bases. Germline-derived CDR1 and CDR2 are SQVTM and ANQGSEA. V trimming: 1 base; J trimming: 1 base; junction bases outside the gene matches: 9. This CDR3 spans 18 amino acids. The CDR3 sequence is CSVEGASGGPTSYNEQFF. The CDR3 nucleotides are TGCAGCGTTGAAGGTGCTAGCGGGGGGCCGACTTCCTACAATGAGCAGTTCTTC.

The table lists this clone with a few counts. V and J are TRBV7-9 and TRBJ2-2, with 7 positions matching TRBD1. The CDR3 is 16 residues long. CDR1 and CDR2 (germline): SEHNR, FQNEAQ (reference sequence). J gave up 0 bases and V 1 base, and 2 bases lay outside the gene matches. The CDR3 DNA follows: TGTGCCAGCAGCTTAGAAGGGGGCGCGAACACCGGGGAGCTGTTTTTT. Translated: CASSLEGGANTGELFF. The whole variable domain, remainder taken from reference TRBV7-9 and TRBJ2-2, is DTGVSQNPRHKITKRGQNVTFRCDPISEHNRLYWYRQTLGQGPEFLTYFQNEAQLEKSRLLSDRFSAERPKGSFSTLEIQRTEQGDSAMYLCASSLEGGANTGELFFGEGSRLTVL.

The chain has TRBV6-4 and TRBJ2-7; TRBD2 matches 16 bases. The CDR3 runs to 19 residues. Germline V gene data show CDR1 as MRHNA and CDR2 as SNTAGT. V lost 0 bases, J lost 5 bases, and 10 bases stayed unmatched. The DNA for the CDR3 is TGTGCCAGCAGTGACTCTTTGGGACTAGCGGGGGGGAACAACAACGAGCAGTACTTC. Amino acids: CASSDSLGLAGGNNNEQYF.

This clone came up once. This chain uses TRBV6-4 with TRBJ1-6; D not resolved. CDR1 MRHNA and CDR2 SNTAGT come from the germline V gene. This CDR3 spans 13 amino acids. Trimming cost V 4 bases and J 10 bases, with 11 bases left between them. In DNA, the CDR3 is TGTGCCAGCAGTGGGAAGGAGGGATCACCCCTCCACTTT. As protein: CASSGKEGSPLHF.

This clone showed up just a few times. V and J are TRBV28 and TRBJ2-1, with TRBD1 matching 10 bases. CDR3 length: 14 amino acids. The J segment lost 5 bases and the V segment lost 6 bases, leaving 4 bases of the junction unmatched. CDR1 and CDR2 from the germline V gene are MDHEN and SYDVKM. CDR3 DNA sequence: TGTGCCAGCAGAGACAGGGGGCAGGACAATGAGCAGTTCTTC. This translates into CASRDRGQDNEQFF.

The chain combines TRBV28 with TRBJ1-6; possibly TRBD1 for D (6 bases). V gave up 2 bases and J gave up 6 bases, with 8 bases separating them. CDR3 size: 14 residues. CDR1 is MDHEN, CDR2 SYDVKM, per germline. As DNA, the CDR3 is TGTGCCAGCAGTTTAATAGGGGGTAATTCACCCCTCCACTTT. Protein: CASSLIGGNSPLHF.

V gene TRBV28 combines with J gene TRBJ1-1, with D uncertain. This CDR3 region has 15 residues. The germline V and J ends were trimmed by 1 base and 6 bases, with 15 bases remaining between them. Germline V gene sequence: CDR1 MDHEN, CDR2 SYDVKM. The CDR3 nucleotides read TGTGCCAGCAGTTTATATGGAGGAGGGAGGTCTGAAGCTTTCTTT. Its translation is CASSLYGGGRSEAFF. The full variable domain, with the rest looked up from reference TRBV28 and TRBJ1-1, is DVKVTQSSRYLVKRTGEKVFLECVQDMDHENMFWYRQDPGLGLRLIYFSYDVKMKEKGDIPEGYSVSREKKERFSLILESASTNQTSMYLCASSLYGGGRSEAFFGQGTRLTVV.

The V call is TRBV5-4, the J call TRBJ1-2; D is unresolved. V gave up 3 bases and J gave up 8 bases, with 20 bases separating them. The CDR3 has 15 amino acids. Germline V gives CDR1 SGHNT, CDR2 YYREEE (reference sequence). CDR3 DNA sequence: TGTGCCAGCAGCTCCGGGTCCTTAGAACTAGGGGGCTACACCTTC. This gives the protein CASSSGSLELGGYTF.

This chain joins TRBV23-1 and TRBJ2-7, with 9 bases fitting TRBD1. TRBV23-1 belongs to the ORF category, with a function that is uncertain. After removal of 8 bases from V and 0 bases from J, the junction contained 17 bases not matched to a gene. CDR3 length: 18 residues. The CDR3 bases are TGCGCCAGCCCTAGACTGGACAGGGGAGATACTAGCTCCTACGAGCAGTACTTC. Its translation: CASPRLDRGDTSSYEQYF.

The V call is TRBV28, the J call TRBJ2-7; 11 bases agree with TRBD1. The CDR3 has 16 amino acids. J lost 4 bases, V lost 6 bases, and 11 bases had no gene match. Germline loops: CDR1 MDHEN, CDR2 SYDVKM. This CDR3 is CASRPSGGTGGYEQYF. DNA for the CDR3: TGTGCCAGCAGGCCTAGCGGAGGGACAGGGGGTTACGAGCAGTACTTC. The complete variable domain, with remaining parts taken from reference TRBV28 and TRBJ2-7, reads DVKVTQSSRYLVKRTGEKVFLECVQDMDHENMFWYRQDPGLGLRLIYFSYDVKMKEKGDIPEGYSVSREKKERFSLILESASTNQTSMYLCASRPSGGTGGYEQYFGPGTRLTVT.

The chain carries TRBV2 and TRBJ2-3, with D hard to call. Germline V gene lookup returns CDR1 SNHLY and CDR2 FYNNEI. The CDR3 loop spans 11 amino acids. V lost 5 bases and J lost 2, with 2 bases in between. The CDR3 spells CASSNTDTQYF. The DNA for the CDR3 is TGTGCCAGCAGTAACACAGATACGCAGTATTTT.

Note on this clone: Its ends do not fully match the called genes, so a read error is possible. J is TRBJ1-5 and V is TRBV4-1; TRBD1 agrees at 7 bases. Germline lookup yields CDR1 MGHRA and CDR2 YSYEKL. The CDR3 totals 15 residues. CDR3 sequence reads: CASSQGIGGMTGPTF. The DNA of the CDR3 is TGCGCCAGCAGCCAAGGTATAGGGGGGATGACAGGGCCCACCTTT.

The chain recombines TRBV27 with TRBJ2-1; D is possibly TRBD2 (6 bases). Per the germline V gene, CDR1 is MNHEY and CDR2 is SMNVEV (reference sequence). Trimming took off 7 bases at V and 0 bases at J, with 16 bases between the two ends. The CDR3 is 16 amino acids. The CDR3 sequence is CASTTLRGSSYNEQFF. In DNA, the CDR3 is TGTGCCAGCACGACCCTCCGGGGGAGCTCCTACAATGAGCAGTTCTTC.